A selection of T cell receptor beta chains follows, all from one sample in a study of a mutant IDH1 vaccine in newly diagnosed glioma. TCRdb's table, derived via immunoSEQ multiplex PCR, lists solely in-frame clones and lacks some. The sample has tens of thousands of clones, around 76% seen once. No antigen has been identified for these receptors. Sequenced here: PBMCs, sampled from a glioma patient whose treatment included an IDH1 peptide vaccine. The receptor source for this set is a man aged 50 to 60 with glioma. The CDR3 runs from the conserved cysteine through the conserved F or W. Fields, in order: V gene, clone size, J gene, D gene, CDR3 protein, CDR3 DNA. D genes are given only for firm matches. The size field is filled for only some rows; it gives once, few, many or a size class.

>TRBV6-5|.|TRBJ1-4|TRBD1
CASSYSNRGDEKLFF
TGTGCCAGCAGTTACTCGAACAGGGGGGATGAAAAACTGTTTTTT
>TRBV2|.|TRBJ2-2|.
CASRTSGVATGELFF
TGTGCCAGCAGGACGTCAGGGGTGGCCACCGGGGAGCTGTTTTTT
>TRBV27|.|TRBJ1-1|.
CASTPTGGNTEAFF
TGTGCCAGCACTCCTACGGGGGGAAACACTGAGGCTTTCTTT
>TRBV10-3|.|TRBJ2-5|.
CAISDDSGETQYF
TGTGCCATCAGTGACGATTCAGGAGAGACCCAGTACTTC
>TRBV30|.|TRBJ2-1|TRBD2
CAWSVQRGGGEQFF
TGTGCCTGGAGTGTACAGCGGGGGGGCGGTGAGCAGTTCTTC
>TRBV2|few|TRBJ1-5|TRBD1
CASSDRGSQPQHF
TGTGCCAGCAGCGACAGGGGGAGTCAGCCCCAGCATTTT
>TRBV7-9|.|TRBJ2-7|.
CASSLGRDYEQYF
TGTGCCAGCAGCTTAGGAAGGGACTACGAGCAGTACTTC
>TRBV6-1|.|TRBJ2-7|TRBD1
CASRDRGYEQYF
TGTGCCAGCCGGGACAGGGGTTACGAGCAGTACTTC
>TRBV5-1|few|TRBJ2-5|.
CASSFDSKLLETQYF
TGCGCCAGCAGCTTCGACTCCAAGTTATTAGAGACCCAGTACTTC
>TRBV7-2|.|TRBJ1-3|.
CASSLSSTASSGNTIYF
TGTGCCAGCAGCTTATCCTCTACAGCTTCCTCTGGAAACACCATATATTTT
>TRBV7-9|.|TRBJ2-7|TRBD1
CASTRGQGADEQYF
TGTGCCAGCACCCGGGGACAGGGGGCCGACGAGCAGTACTTC
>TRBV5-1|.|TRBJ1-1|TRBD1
CASSFSKGASDTEAFF
TGCGCCAGCAGCTTTAGTAAGGGGGCTTCTGACACTGAAGCTTTCTTT
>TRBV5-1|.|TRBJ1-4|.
CASRMKGWEAEKLFF
TGCGCCAGCAGAATGAAGGGGTGGGAAGCTGAAAAACTGTTTTTT
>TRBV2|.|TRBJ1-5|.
CASSADRRDNQPQHF
TGTGCCAGCAGCGCCGACAGGAGGGACAATCAGCCCCAGCATTTT
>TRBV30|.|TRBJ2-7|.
CACPTTGYSYEQYF
TGTGCCTGTCCGACGACAGGTTACTCCTACGAGCAGTACTTC
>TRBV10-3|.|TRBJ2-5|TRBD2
CAISASGAAETQYF
TGTGCCATCAGTGCGAGCGGGGCGGCGGAGACCCAGTACTTC
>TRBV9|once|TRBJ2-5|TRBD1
CASSPLTGETQYF
TGTGCCAGCAGCCCTTTGACAGGGGAGACCCAGTACTTC
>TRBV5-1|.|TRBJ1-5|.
CASSLAGTRDQPQHF
TGCGCCAGCAGCTTGGCGGGGACACGGGATCAGCCCCAGCATTTT
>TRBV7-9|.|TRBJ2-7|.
CASSLASLPYEQYF
TGTGCCAGCAGCTTAGCCTCCCTACCCTACGAGCAGTACTTC
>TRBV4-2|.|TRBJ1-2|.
CASSQDREGGYTF
TGTGCCAGCAGCCAAGATCGGGAGGGTGGCTACACCTTC
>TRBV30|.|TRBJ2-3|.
CAWSREFGTQYF
TGTGCCTGGTCCAGGGAATTTGGTACGCAGTATTTT
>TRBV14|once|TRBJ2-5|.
CASSQGWETQYF
TGTGCCAGCAGCCAAGGGTGGGAGACCCAGTACTTC
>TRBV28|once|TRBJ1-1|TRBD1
CASSSGQGSTEAFF
TGTGCCAGCAGTAGCGGACAGGGAAGCACTGAAGCTTTCTTT
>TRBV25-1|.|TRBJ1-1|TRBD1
CASSDQGGGTEAFF
TGTGCCAGCAGTGACCAGGGGGGGGGCACTGAAGCTTTCTTT
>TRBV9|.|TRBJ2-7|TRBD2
CASSVGGAGSSYEQYF
TGTGCCAGCAGCGTAGGGGGAGCGGGGAGCTCCTACGAGCAGTACTTC
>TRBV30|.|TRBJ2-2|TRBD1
CAWSTGTAITGELFF
TGTGCCTGGAGTACCGGGACAGCCATCACCGGGGAGCTGTTTTTT
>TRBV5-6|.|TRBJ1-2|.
CASTLIGGYGYTF
TGTGCCAGCACCCTGATAGGGGGCTATGGCTACACCTTC
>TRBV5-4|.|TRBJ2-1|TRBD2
CASSPTGSGGPNEQFF
TGTGCCAGCAGCCCCACTGGGAGCGGGGGGCCCAATGAGCAGTTCTTC
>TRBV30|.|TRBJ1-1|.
CAWSGPRGGRGTEAFF
TGTGCCTGGAGTGGGCCCCGGGGGGGGCGAGGCACTGAAGCTTTCTTT
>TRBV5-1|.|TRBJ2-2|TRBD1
CASSATGANTGELFF
TGCGCCAGCAGCGCGACAGGGGCGAACACCGGGGAGCTGTTTTTT
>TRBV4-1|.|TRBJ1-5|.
CASSLGPISNQPQHF
TGCGCCAGCAGCCTCGGACCGATTAGCAATCAGCCCCAGCATTTT
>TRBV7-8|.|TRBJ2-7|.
CASSLTSSAFPYEQYF
TGTGCCAGCAGCCTCACGTCCTCAGCTTTTCCCTACGAGCAGTACTTC
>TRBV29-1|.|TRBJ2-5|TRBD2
CSVEAEVLAGGPQETQYF
TGCAGCGTTGAAGCGGAGGTACTAGCGGGGGGGCCGCAAGAGACCCAGTACTTC
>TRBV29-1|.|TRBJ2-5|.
CSVIPSQETQYF
TGCAGCGTTATCCCCAGCCAAGAGACCCAGTACTTC
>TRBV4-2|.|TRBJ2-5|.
CASSQAGSLQETQYF
TGTGCCAGCAGCCAAGCTGGGAGCCTCCAAGAGACCCAGTACTTC
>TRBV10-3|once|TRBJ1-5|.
CAISESKAGQPQHF
TGTGCCATCAGTGAGTCGAAGGCAGGTCAGCCCCAGCATTTT
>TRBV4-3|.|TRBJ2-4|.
CASSQAQGGNIQYF
TGCGCCAGCAGCCAAGCTCAGGGTGGGAACATTCAGTACTTC
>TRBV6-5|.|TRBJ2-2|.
CASKIGGTTGELFF
TGTGCCAGCAAGATTGGGGGTACCACCGGGGAGCTGTTTTTT
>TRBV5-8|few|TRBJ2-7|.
CASSADRSSYEQYF
TGTGCCAGCAGCGCCGACAGGAGCTCCTACGAGCAGTACTTC
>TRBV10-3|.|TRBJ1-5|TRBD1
CAISELQGAQPQHF
TGTGCCATCAGTGAGCTCCAGGGGGCACAGCCCCAGCATTTT
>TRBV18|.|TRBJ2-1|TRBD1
CASSTGQGVVNEQFF
TGTGCCAGCTCAACTGGACAGGGGGTCGTCAATGAGCAGTTCTTC
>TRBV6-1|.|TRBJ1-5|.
CASGSYSNQPQHF
TGTGCCAGCGGGAGCTATAGCAATCAGCCCCAGCATTTT